The TCR beta chain under discussion was sequenced for a study of blood T cell repertoires in COVID-19 (dated by TCRdb to 2019 to 2021). The study in broad terms: Samples from collaborators originated in the United States, Italy and Spain and spanned both the acute and convalescent phases of COVID-19. The prospective study material was composed of cDNA or gDNA derived from T cells, B-cell-depleted T cells, or PBMCs. The dataset comprised deeply sampled blood TCRbeta repertoires from subjects exposed to, actively infected with, or recovered from COVID-19. The repertoires were released in a freely available public database intended as a resource for research on the immune response to SARS-CoV-2. The samples were drawn from the first 160 participants of the ongoing ImmuneRACE study and from roughly 1,300 subjects provided by 6 global collaborators. Nearly every sample came with metadata listing a de-identified subject ID, COVID-19 status, age in years and sex. HLA class I and class II types, where available, came from metadata supplied by the sample provider rather than from assay-based typing.

TCRbeta CDR3 regions were amplified from genomic DNA by means of the immunoSEQ Assay, a bias-controlled multiplex PCR. The authors' pipeline ran thus. Nucleated cell counts per sample were estimated from amplification of reference gene primers within the assay. To quantify the absolute abundance of each unique TCRbeta CDR3 rearrangement, sequence reads were collapsed and filtered. Productive Simpson clonality was computed per sample as the square root of Simpson's diversity index over productive rearrangements. Entries here come from immuneACCESS through TCRdb and include only in-frame sequences with V and J called. Some clones fail to appear in such tables; in the studies checked, an unresolved V gene covers under half of the shortfall, and the cause of the remainder is unknown. V and J calls and clone size are copied from that table; D and trimming were computed from the DNA. The sample table holds some 200,000 clones, of which approximately 84% were seen once. The top ten clones comprise approximately 2.4% of the sample.

Overall study results and their limits: How much clinical and demographic metadata was included differed by source and by participant, and the metadata was provided uncurated.

This clone was recorded a few times. The antigen it recognizes is unknown. Per-base quality was not reported, and no clone a single base away is much larger than it. Relative to germline, V is 1 base shorter and J is 3 bases shorter, with 4 bases between their ends. As encoded in the germline V gene (reference sequence), CDR1 is GTSNPN while CDR2 is SVGIG. Taken from cysteine to phenylalanine, the CDR3 has 12 residues. CDR3 DNA only is kept here, 36 bases in frame from base 1. Each collaborating institution followed its own protocols to collect whole blood in K2EDTA tubes. For TCRbeta analysis, collaborator samples were shipped as frozen whole blood, as isolated PBMCs, or as DNA extracted from either sample type.

This receptor was taken from a human donor with acute or convalescent COVID-19. The donor label of this sample is uncertain. The sequenced sample was peripheral blood. Recombination joined TRBV30 with TRBJ2-1; no confident D gene assignment can be made. In nucleotide form, the sequence is TGTGCCTGGAGTGGCGACTACAATGAGCAGTTCTTC. Translated, this gives CAWSGDYNEQFF. The CDR3, completed at both ends by the reference TRBV30 and TRBJ2-1 genes, gives the full variable domain SQTIHQWPATLVQPVGSPLSLECTVEGTSNPNLYWYRQAAGRGLQLLFYSVGIGQISSEVPQNLSASRPQDRQFILSSKKLLLSDSGFYLCAWSGDYNEQFFGPGTRLTVL.